The T cell receptor (beta chain) described here comes from a study of human T cells and chemical hapten exposure. Study summary: Alopecia areata, totalis and universalis patients, mostly female, were included.

The time point denotes: patch test 1, 2 weeks after DPC sensitization. Sample treatment: therapeutic diphenylcyclopropenone sensitization with weekly scalp DPC. TCRdb re-analysed the RACE reads in MiXCR, keeping a single row per CDR3 protein. The sample holds some 400,000 distinct CDR3 sequences, 4% to 5.5% seen once. This clonotype has a handful of counts. What it binds is unknown. The CDR3 runs to 13 residues. Germline CDR1 and CDR2: DFQATT and SNEGSKA (reference sequence). V dropped 3 bases and J dropped 7; count of bases not matched to a gene: 5. Findings of the study overall: Sensitizing with DPC caused no change in TCRs above 1 in 1000 frequency.

The clonotype was recovered from a woman aged 50 to 65 with alopecia areata. Some clones in this sample may be carry-over from other donors' samples. The sample consisted of whole blood, taken in connection with sensitization to the hapten diphenylcyclopropenone (DPC). This chain joins TRBV20-1 and TRBJ1-4; 7 bases match TRBD1. The chain's CDR3 is CSASRQGGEKLFF. DNA of the CDR3: TGCAGTGCTAGCCGACAGGGAGGTGAAAAACTGTTTTTT.